These T cell receptor beta chains were read from a single sample in a study of T cell repertoires in cytomegalovirus infection. These receptors have no identified antigens. TCRdb reprocessed the reads via MiXCR and lists one record per CDR3 protein. Of hundreds of thousands of distinct CDR3 sequences listed, roughly 43% were seen once; the top ten hold around two fifths. The sequenced sample was cultured PBMCs, obtained from culture after CMV antigen stimulation. Every receptor here comes from a human donor in good health (CMV status not recorded). Some clones in this sample may be carry-over from other donors' samples. Each CDR3 is given with its conserved first and last residue. A D gene is named only where the DNA matches it firmly. Clone size is not always given. Where it is, it says once, few, many or a class for expanded clones.

CDR3 protein: CATSRVRRQGENIQYF; CDR3 DNA: TGTGCCACCAGCAGAGTTCGGCGACAGGGAGAAAACATTCAGTACTTC; V gene: TRBV15; J gene: TRBJ2-4; D gene: TRBD1; clone size: NA
CDR3 protein: CASGGRVNSPLHF; CDR3 DNA: TGTGCCAGCGGAGGGAGGGTAAATTCACCCCTCCACTTT; V gene: TRBV12-3/TRBV12-4; J gene: TRBJ1-6; D gene: NA; clone size: few
CDR3 protein: CASSPPGQVRDGYTF; CDR3 DNA: TGTGCCAGCAGCCCCCCGGGACAGGTCAGGGATGGCTACACCTTC; V gene: TRBV28; J gene: TRBJ1-2; D gene: TRBD1; clone size: NA
CDR3 protein: CASAASAAGEDTQYF; CDR3 DNA: TGTGCCAGCGCGGCATCTGCGGCGGGGGAGGATACGCAGTATTTT; V gene: TRBV11-2; J gene: TRBJ2-3; D gene: TRBD2; clone size: few
CDR3 protein: CASSQPDRAEKLFF; CDR3 DNA: TGTGCCAGCAGTCAACCAGACAGGGCAGAAAAACTGTTTTTT; V gene: TRBV28; J gene: TRBJ1-4; D gene: TRBD1; clone size: NA
CDR3 protein: CASSIRDRVDSNQPQHF; CDR3 DNA: TGTGCCAGCAGTATCCGGGACAGGGTCGATAGCAATCAGCCCCAGCATTTT; V gene: TRBV28; J gene: TRBJ1-5; D gene: TRBD1; clone size: NA
CDR3 protein: CASSLLGVGKNIQYF; CDR3 DNA: TGCGCCAGCAGTCTCCTAGGAGTAGGGAAAAACATTCAGTACTTC; V gene: TRBV4-1; J gene: TRBJ2-4; D gene: NA; clone size: few
CDR3 protein: CASSPGTTGADTQYF; CDR3 DNA: TGTGCCAGCTCCCCCGGTACGACAGGGGCAGATACGCAGTATTTT; V gene: TRBV18; J gene: TRBJ2-3; D gene: TRBD1; clone size: NA
CDR3 protein: CASQSLGVNYGYTF; CDR3 DNA: TGTGCCAGTCAGTCCTTAGGGGTTAACTATGGCTACACCTTC; V gene: TRBV7-3; J gene: TRBJ1-2; D gene: NA; clone size: once
CDR3 protein: CASGVDSLTYEQYF; CDR3 DNA: TGTGCCAGTGGCGTGGACAGTCTAACCTACGAGCAGTACTTC; V gene: TRBV19; J gene: TRBJ2-7; D gene: NA; clone size: once
CDR3 protein: CASSLTEKNQPQHF; CDR3 DNA: TGTGCCAGCAGTCTGACAGAGAAAAATCAGCCCCAGCATTTT; V gene: TRBV12-3/TRBV12-4; J gene: TRBJ1-5; D gene: NA; clone size: NA
CDR3 protein: CASSSLGGPTYEQYF; CDR3 DNA: TGTGCCAGCAGCTCCTTGGGTGGCCCGACCTACGAGCAGTACTTC; V gene: TRBV5-8; J gene: TRBJ2-7; D gene: NA; clone size: once
CDR3 protein: CASRSGVAGPREFF; CDR3 DNA: TGTGCCAGCCGCTCCGGGGTAGCGGGACCTCGGGAGTTCTTC; V gene: TRBV12-3/TRBV12-4; J gene: TRBJ2-1; D gene: TRBD2; clone size: NA
CDR3 protein: CASSLWAGGTSEQYF; CDR3 DNA: TGTGCCAGCAGCTTATGGGCAGGGGGCACTTCCGAGCAGTACTTC; V gene: TRBV7-9; J gene: TRBJ2-7; D gene: TRBD1; clone size: NA
CDR3 protein: CASSSLGHREASNEQFF; CDR3 DNA: TGTGCCAGCAGCTCTCTGGGCCATAGGGAGGCCAGTAATGAGCAGTTCTTC; V gene: TRBV5-6; J gene: TRBJ2-1; D gene: NA; clone size: few
CDR3 protein: CASGLGVSSYEQYF; CDR3 DNA: TGTGCTAGTGGTTTAGGAGTCAGCTCCTACGAGCAGTACTTC; V gene: TRBV12-5; J gene: TRBJ2-7; D gene: NA; clone size: NA
CDR3 protein: CASSVPDRGGRSYNSPLHF; CDR3 DNA: TGTGCCAGCAGTGTCCCGGACAGGGGAGGAAGGTCCTATAATTCACCCCTCCACTTT; V gene: TRBV6-1; J gene: TRBJ1-6; D gene: TRBD1; clone size: few